A single T cell receptor beta chain is shown here with its context. Its target is not known. This record comes from a study of graft-versus-host responses after intestinal transplantation. Turning to the study itself: Among the recipients, transplants were multivisceral, liver-intestinal, or isolated intestinal. Among the recipients, all got anti-thymocyte globulin induction and then tacrolimus and steroids for approximately 3 years.

Points from the study as a whole: Early after transplant, HvG declines were associated with peak levels of circulating GvH clones. GvH clones detected in recipient marrow included some appearing first in ileum or blood.

The protocol was immunoSEQ multiplex PCR, while the TCRdb copy is restricted to in-frame clones and leaves out a portion. Of 15,000 to 20,000 clones listed, around 83% are singletons. Processed graft tissue released its intraepithelial and lamina propria lymphocytes. The origin of this receptor is a human patient who received an intestinal transplant, so some T cells may come from the graft donor. Sequencing used ileum tissue, obtained 584 days after intestinal transplantation.

CDR3 amino acids: CASSYSIRDSPLHF. As DNA, the CDR3 is TGTGCCAGCAGTTACTCGATTCGGGATTCACCCCTCCACTTT. The chain carries TRBV6-5 and TRBJ1-6, with unresolved D. The CDR3 contains 14 residues. Trimming took off 0 bases at V and 8 bases at J, with 8 bases between the two ends. Germline CDR1 reads MNHEY; CDR2 reads SVGAGI.